The rows below give T cell receptor beta chains drawn from one sample of a study of blood T cell repertoires in COVID-19. Sequencing used immunoSEQ multiplex PCR; TCRdb keeps in-frame clones, though not all of them. Of approximately 80,000 clones listed, approximately 82% are singletons. Sample: peripheral blood. These receptor sequences come from a woman aged 70-85 years with acute or convalescent COVID-19. Both conserved end residues are part of each CDR3. The D gene is left open where the match is weak. Expanded clones are given a class, and other clones once, few, many or no size at all.

>TRBV6-6|NA|NA|TRBJ1-6
CASSLQQGTESPLHF
TGTGCCAGCAGTCTCCAACAGGGTACCGAATCACCCCTCCACTTT
>TRBV7-9|NA|TRBD1|TRBJ2-3
CASSLGDRSTDTQYF
TGTGCCAGCAGCTTGGGGGACAGAAGCACAGATACGCAGTATTTT
>TRBV6-5|NA|NA|TRBJ2-7
CASGYPRRREQYF
TGTGCCAGCGGATACCCCCGCCGGCGGGAGCAGTACTTC
>TRBV10-3|many|TRBD1|TRBJ1-1
CAISVDRGNTEAFF
TGTGCCATCAGTGTGGACAGGGGGAACACTGAAGCTTTCTTT
>TRBV3-1/TRBV3-2|NA|TRBD1|TRBJ2-1
CASSLQGETEQFF
TGTGCCAGCAGCCTTCAGGGGGAGACTGAGCAGTTCTTC
>TRBV12-3/TRBV12-4|NA|TRBD1|TRBJ1-1
CASSFDRDSGAFF
TGTGCCAGCAGTTTCGACAGGGATTCAGGAGCTTTCTTT
>TRBV14|NA|NA|TRBJ1-2
CASSPGLNYGYTF
TGTGCCAGCAGCCCGGGACTTAACTATGGCTACACCTTC
>TRBV2|NA|NA|TRBJ1-1
CASSEALLEAFF
TGTGCCAGCAGTGAAGCGCTATTAGAAGCTTTCTTT
>TRBV5-5|once|TRBD1|TRBJ2-7
CASKGRQGPSSYEQYF
TGTGCCAGCAAAGGCAGACAGGGACCGAGCTCCTACGAGCAGTACTTC
>TRBV11-3|NA|TRBD1|TRBJ1-1
CASSYRDSQDTEAFF
TGTGCCAGCAGCTACCGGGACAGCCAAGACACTGAAGCTTTCTTT
>TRBV19|NA|NA|TRBJ2-2
CASSIRGGAGELFF
TGTGCCAGTAGTATACGAGGGGGGGCCGGGGAGCTGTTTTTT
>TRBV19|few|NA|TRBJ1-1
CASSTSRGLNTEAFF
TGTGCCAGTAGCACCTCCCGGGGTCTGAACACTGAAGCTTTCTTT
>TRBV9|few|TRBD2|TRBJ2-2
CASSTLAGANTGELFF
TGTGCCAGCAGCACTCTAGCGGGGGCGAACACCGGGGAGCTGTTTTTT
>TRBV6-5|NA|NA|TRBJ2-3
CASSKLALGTDTQYF
TGTGCCAGCAGCAAGCTAGCATTAGGCACAGATACGCAGTATTTT
>TRBV5-1|NA|NA|TRBJ1-1
CASSLVQGPEAFF
TGCGCCAGCAGCTTGGTTCAGGGGCCGGAAGCTTTCTTT
>TRBV5-1|NA|TRBD1|TRBJ1-2
CASSPLSGQRLYGYTF
TGCGCCAGCAGCCCATTATCGGGACAGCGACTCTATGGCTACACCTTC
>TRBV5-1|NA|TRBD2|TRBJ2-1
CASSLDSGGAWRNEQFF
TGCGCCAGCAGCTTGGATAGCGGGGGGGCCTGGAGGAATGAGCAGTTCTTC
>TRBV9|few|TRBD2|TRBJ2-7
CASSSGGGLYEQYF
TGTGCCAGCAGCTCCGGGGGGGGCCTCTACGAGCAGTACTTC
>TRBV6-2/TRBV6-3|NA|NA|TRBJ1-4
CASRLAGTDNEKLFF
TGTGCCAGCCGCCTGGCGGGGACCGATAATGAAAAACTGTTTTTT
>TRBV10-3|NA|TRBD1|TRBJ2-5
CAISEAGGQETQYF
TGTGCCATCAGTGAGGCAGGGGGCCAAGAGACCCAGTACTTC
>TRBV2|NA|TRBD1|TRBJ2-4
CASSTRTGDGKNIQYF
TGTGCCAGCAGTACCCGGACAGGGGACGGCAAAAACATTCAGTACTTC
>TRBV11-3|NA|NA|TRBJ2-3
CASSLRQTKDTQYF
TGTGCCAGCAGCTTACGGCAGACAAAGGATACGCAGTATTTT
>TRBV6-5|once|TRBD1|TRBJ1-2
CASSSGTGIGYTF
TGTGCCAGCAGCTCTGGGACAGGGATTGGCTACACCTTC
>TRBV5-4|NA|NA|TRBJ1-2
CASSHGQQNYGYTF
TGTGCCAGCAGCCACGGACAGCAAAACTATGGCTACACCTTC
>TRBV2|NA|NA|TRBJ2-6
CTSSDEAGANVLTF
TGTACCAGCAGTGACGAGGCTGGGGCCAACGTCCTGACTTTC
>TRBV29-1|once|NA|TRBJ2-2
CSVVRGGTNTGELFF
TGCAGCGTTGTGAGGGGGGGCACGAACACCGGGGAGCTGTTTTTT